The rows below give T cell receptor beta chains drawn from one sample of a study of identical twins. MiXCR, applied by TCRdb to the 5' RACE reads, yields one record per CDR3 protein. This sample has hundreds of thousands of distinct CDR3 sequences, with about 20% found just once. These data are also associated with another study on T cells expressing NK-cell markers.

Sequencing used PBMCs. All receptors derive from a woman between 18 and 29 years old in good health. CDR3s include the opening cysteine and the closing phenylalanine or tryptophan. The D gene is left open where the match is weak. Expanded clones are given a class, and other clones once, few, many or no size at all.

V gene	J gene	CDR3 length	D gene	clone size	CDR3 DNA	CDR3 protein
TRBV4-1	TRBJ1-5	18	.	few	TGCGCCAGCAGCCAAGTGGGACCCCAACGTCCCCGCAATCAGCCCCAGCATTTT	CASSQVGPQRPRNQPQHF
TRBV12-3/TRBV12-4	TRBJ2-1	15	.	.	TGTGCCAGCAGTTTAACCGGGACACTTTACAATGAGCAGTTCTTC	CASSLTGTLYNEQFF
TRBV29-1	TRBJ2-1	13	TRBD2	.	TGCAGCCATGGCGGGAGGGGGGACAATGAGCAGTTCTTC	CSHGGRGDNEQFF
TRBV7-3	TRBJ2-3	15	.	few	TGTGCCAGCAGCGTGTTCGGGTTCGGCACAGATACGCAGTATTTT	CASSVFGFGTDTQYF
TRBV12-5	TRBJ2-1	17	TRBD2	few	TGTGCTAGTGGTTTGGTAGCCGGCGCCAGGGAGGGCAATGAGCAGTTCTTC	CASGLVAGAREGNEQFF
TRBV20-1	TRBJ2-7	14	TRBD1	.	TGCAGTGCCCTGGACAGGTCAAAGGGCCCCGAGCAGTACTTC	CSALDRSKGPEQYF
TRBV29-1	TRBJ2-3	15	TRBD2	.	TGCAGCTTAAAGGGGCTAGCGGGACTTCGGGATACGCAGTATTTT	CSLKGLAGLRDTQYF
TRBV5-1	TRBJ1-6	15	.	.	TGCGCCAGCAGCTTGGTCAGTGCGGATAATTCACCCCTCCACTTT	CASSLVSADNSPLHF
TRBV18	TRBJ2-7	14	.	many	TGTGCCAGCTCACCTCATACAGGGTCGGGCGAGCAGTACTTC	CASSPHTGSGEQYF
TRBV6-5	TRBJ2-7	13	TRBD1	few	TGTGCCAGCAGTTACACCAGGGGGTACGAGCAGTACTTC	CASSYTRGYEQYF